The next 27 T cell receptor beta chains were all read from a single sample in a study of identical twins. TCRdb reprocessed the 5' RACE reads with MiXCR, giving one entry per CDR3 protein. The sample yields approximately 410,000 distinct CDR3 sequences, less than 20% seen once. Material: naive T cells sorted from blood. The receptors stem from a man in his fifties or sixties in good health.

In its sample, this clonotype was seen many times. V usage is TRBV20-1 and J usage is TRBJ2-1, with TRBD2 matching over 7 bases. Germline values: CDR1 DFQATT, CDR2 SNEGSKA (reference sequence). The CDR3 totals 15 residues. The V and J ends lost 2 bases and 2 bases, in that order; junction bases with no gene match: 6. CDR3 nucleotides: TGCAGTGCTAGATTAAGCGGGGCGACCTACAATGAGCAGTTCTTC. This encodes CSARLSGATYNEQFF.

This rearrangement joins TRBV4-2 to TRBJ2-5; the match to TRBD2 covers 14 bases. V shed 4 bases, J shed 3 bases, and the junction held 10 bases outside the gene matches. The CDR3 is 18 amino acids. The germline V gene has CDR1 LGHNA and CDR2 YNFKEQ. CDR3 residues: CASSPGLAGGPTKETQYF. The CDR3 nucleotides are TGTGCCAGCAGCCCTGGACTAGCGGGGGGCCCTACTAAAGAGACCCAGTACTTC.

This clonotype was observed a few times. The V call is TRBV20-1, the J call TRBJ1-2; no clear D gene. V lost 3 bases and J 8 bases, leaving 13 bases between the germline ends. Germline V lookup: CDR1 DFQATT, CDR2 SNEGSKA (reference sequence). This CDR3 is built from 12 residues. DNA of the CDR3: TGCAGTGCTAGTAAAGGGCTCGGGGGCTACACCTTC. This codes for CSASKGLGGYTF.

The J gene is TRBJ2-1, the V gene TRBV20-1; 11 bases match TRBD1. V gave up 3 bases and J gave up 4 bases; unmatched junction bases: 2. From germline, CDR1 is DFQATT and CDR2 SNEGSKA (reference sequence). CDR3 size: 14 residues. The CDR3 DNA reads TGCAGTGCTAGGGGGACAGGGGGGTACAATGAGCAGTTCTTC. Translation gives CSARGTGGYNEQFF.

The chain carries TRBV24-1 and TRBJ2-1, with 9 bases fitting TRBD2. V lost 2 bases to trimming and J lost 8 bases; unmatched junction nucleotides: 12. In germline, CDR1 is KGHDR, CDR2 SFDVKD. CDR3 length equals 17 residues. The DNA for the CDR3 is TGTGCCACCAGTGATTACGAGGTAGCGGGAGCGGGGGATGAGCAGTTCTTC. Protein sequence: CATSDYEVAGAGDEQFF.

In its sample, this clonotype was seen many times. This rearrangement joins TRBV5-1 to TRBJ2-7, with TRBD1 identical over 9 bases. CDR3 length equals 15 residues. The germline V gene encodes CDR1 SGHRS and CDR2 YFSETQ. The junction had 3 bases not matched to a gene; V was cut back by 0 bases and J by 2 bases. The chain's CDR3 is CASSLGDRVTYEQYF. CDR3 in DNA: TGCGCCAGCAGCTTGGGGGACAGGGTAACCTACGAGCAGTACTTC.

The V and J genes are TRBV24-1 and TRBJ2-1; TRBD1 aligns across 9 bases. V trimming: 3 bases; J trimming: 4 bases; junction bases outside the gene matches: 9. In germline, CDR1 is KGHDR, CDR2 SFDVKD. CDR3 length: 17 amino acids. CDR3 in DNA: TGTGCCACCAGTGATGGGACAGGGAGAGGGTATTACAATGAGCAGTTCTTC. Its protein product is CATSDGTGRGYYNEQFF.

This clonotype occurred a few times. The chain couples TRBV12-3 or TRBV12-4 to TRBJ1-1; no definite D call. The V end lost 4 bases, the J end lost 0 bases, and 6 bases lay between the germline ends. The CDR3 contains 13 residues. DNA of the CDR3: TGTGCCAGCAGTTCTGTCATGAACACTGAAGCTTTCTTT. Amino acids: CASSSVMNTEAFF.

This clonotype was seen a few times. This chain links TRBV28 with TRBJ2-6; 8 bases match TRBD1. The CDR3 contains 18 residues. CDR1 is MDHEN and CDR2 is SYDVKM in the germline V gene. Trimming at V came to 1 base and at J to 0 bases, leaving 5 bases not matched to a gene. CDR3 loop: CASSLLGTGNSGANVLTF. In DNA, the CDR3 is TGTGCCAGCAGTTTATTAGGGACAGGCAACTCTGGGGCCAACGTCCTGACTTTC.

This clonotype was picked up a small number of times. V usage is TRBV12-3 or TRBV12-4 and J usage is TRBJ1-1, with a weak D call TRBD1 (6 bases). The CDR3 covers 14 residues. V was pared by 5 bases and J by 1 base, with 11 bases between. CDR3 DNA sequence: TGTGCCAGCAGTAGACAGGTCGAGAACACTGAAGCTTTCTTT. This translates into CASSRQVENTEAFF.

The V and J genes are TRBV18 and TRBJ2-4; perhaps TRBD1 as D (5 bases). The V gene's germline CDR1 is KGHSH and CDR2 LQKENI. The CDR3 length is 13 residues. V dropped 3 bases and J dropped 11 bases, with 14 bases sitting between them. The CDR3 sequence: CASSPKQVEFQYF. The CDR3 bases are TGTGCCAGCTCACCGAAACAGGTGGAGTTTCAGTACTTC.

This clonotype has only a few counts. The chain carries TRBV19 and TRBJ2-4; a possible D gene is TRBD1 (5 bases). The CDR3 contains 14 residues. CDR1 and CDR2 from the germline V gene are LNHDA and SQIVND (reference sequence). The germline V and J ends were trimmed by 5 bases and 8 bases, with 16 bases remaining between them. Here the CDR3 reads CASSLTALSDIQYF. Here the CDR3 DNA reads TGTGCCAGTAGTTTGACAGCACTGTCGGACATTCAGTACTTC.

At least ten counts were recorded for this clonotype. The gene calls are TRBV3-1 and TRBJ2-1; 8 nucleotides align to TRBD2. Unmatched junction bases numbered 6, after V lost 1 base and J lost 4 bases. Germline values: CDR1 LGHDT, CDR2 YNNKEL (reference sequence). There are 16 residues in the CDR3. The CDR3 nucleotides are TGTGCCAGCAGCCAAGGGGGCGGGAGGCATTACAATGAGCAGTTCTTC. It codes for CASSQGGGRHYNEQFF.

The CDR3 bases are TGTGCCAGCAGTTTCGGACAGGCAAGCAATCAGCCCCAGCATTTT. Its translation: CASSFGQASNQPQHF. This chain uses TRBV6-5 with TRBJ1-5, with 7 bases that match TRBD1. The V gene end was trimmed by 4 bases and the J gene end by 1 base; junction bases not matched to a gene: 4. The germline CDR1 and CDR2 sequences are MNHEY and SVGAGI. The CDR3 totals 15 residues.

This clonotype was observed a handful of times. The chain joins TRBV6-5 to TRBJ2-3; TRBD2 is a possible D gene (7 bases). This CDR3 contains 14 residues. V was clipped by 2 bases and J by 6 bases, with 12 bases between them. CDR1 is MNHEY, CDR2 SVGAGI, per germline. The CDR3 sequence: CASSYGGAGDTQYF. CDR3 in DNA: TGTGCCAGCAGTTACGGGGGGGCAGGGGATACGCAGTATTTT.

This clonotype was counted a few times. The chain has TRBV6-6 and TRBJ2-7; D perhaps matches TRBD2 (5 bases). Per germline, CDR1 MNHNY and CDR2 SVGAGI (reference sequence). The CDR3 has 12 amino acids. Trimming took 6 bases from V and 9 from J, leaving 15 bases between them. CDR3 bases: TGTGCCAGCAGACCCGGTGGGGAGCCGCAGTACTTC. It specifies CASRPGGEPQYF.

This clonotype has a handful of counts. The chain combines TRBV7-2 with TRBJ2-7; no clear D. Germline assignment: CDR1 SGHTA and CDR2 FQGNSA. V was clipped by 5 bases and J by 0 bases, with 14 bases between them. The CDR3 loop spans 15 amino acids. Here the CDR3 reads CASSPLAVLSYEQYF. For the CDR3, the DNA is TGTGCCAGCAGCCCCTTAGCCGTACTCTCCTACGAGCAGTACTTC.

This clonotype was seen more than once but under ten times. The J gene is TRBJ2-7, the V gene TRBV6-2 or TRBV6-3; perhaps TRBD2 as D (6 bases). The V end was cut by 5 bases, the J end by 2 bases, with 16 bases between. The CDR3 spans 15 residues. Germline V gene sequence: CDR1 MNHEY, CDR2 SVGEGT. The CDR3 bases are TGTGCCAGCAGTGTTTCCGGGACTGGGACCTACGAGCAGTACTTC. Protein product: CASSVSGTGTYEQYF.

The chain has TRBV20-1 and TRBJ2-2; perhaps TRBD1 as D (6 bases). The V end was cut by 2 bases, the J end by 1 base, with 14 bases between. This CDR3 spans 16 amino acids. CDR1 is DFQATT, CDR2 SNEGSKA, per germline (reference sequence). The CDR3 region is CSARKLTTGNTGELFF. The CDR3 nucleotides are TGCAGTGCTAGAAAACTCACGACAGGGAACACCGGGGAGCTGTTTTTT.

This clonotype showed up just a few times. The V call is TRBV20-1, the J call TRBJ1-2, with a tentative D call TRBD1 (6 bases). This CDR3 region has 14 residues. Trimming left V 0 bases short and J 2 bases short, with 10 bases between. The V gene's germline CDR1 is DFQATT and CDR2 SNEGSKA (reference sequence). This chain's CDR3 is CSARDQRGNYGYTF. The CDR3 DNA sequence: TGCAGTGCTAGAGATCAGAGGGGGAACTATGGCTACACCTTC.

The chain carries TRBV30 and TRBJ2-1, with a tentative D call TRBD1 (6 bases). This CDR3 contains 15 residues. The germline gives CDR1 GTSNPN, CDR2 SVGIG (reference sequence). Trimming pared 3 bases from V and 3 bases from J, leaving 15 bases between. The CDR3 coding sequence is TGTGCCTGGAGCAGGGGCTCCCCAGTCTACAATGAGCAGTTCTTC. It translates to CAWSRGSPVYNEQFF.

In this sample, this clonotype turned up a few times. V is TRBV12-5 and J is TRBJ2-1; 8 bases fit TRBD1. Germline V gene lookup returns CDR1 LGHNT and CDR2 FRNRAP. The ends lost 6 bases at V and 7 bases at J; junction bases unmatched: 8. The CDR3 runs 14 residues. The CDR3 region has the DNA TGTGCTAGTGGACCCGGACAGGGTGTAAATGAGCAGTTCTTC. Protein: CASGPGQGVNEQFF.

This clonotype was detected only a few times. The rearrangement links TRBV7-8 to TRBJ1-2; TRBD1 matches 9 bases. The CDR3 sequence is 14 residues long. Trimming at V came to 3 bases and at J to 10 bases, leaving 9 bases not matched to a gene. Germline CDR1 reads SGHVS; CDR2 reads FQNEAQ. The CDR3 region is CASSFKQGATSYTF. The CDR3 nucleotides read TGTGCCAGCAGCTTTAAACAGGGGGCTACATCCTACACCTTC.

The rearrangement uses TRBV20-1 and TRBJ2-5; unclear D gene. Trimming removed 3 bases at V and 1 base at J, with 6 bases between. The germline CDR1 and CDR2 sequences are DFQATT and SNEGSKA (reference sequence). The CDR3 length is 12 residues. CDR3 loop: CSARVGQETQYF. The CDR3 DNA reads as TGCAGTGCTAGGGTCGGCCAAGAGACCCAGTACTTC.

This clonotype has only a few counts. The chain recombines TRBV7-2 with TRBJ1-2, with 7 positions matching TRBD1. The CDR3 sequence is 14 residues long. CDR1 is SGHTA and CDR2 is FQGNSA in the germline V gene. Germline trimming cut 1 base from V and 3 bases from J; bases unmatched to any gene: 2. The CDR3 bases are TGTGCCAGCAGCTTAGTACAGGGGCACTATGGCTACACCTTC. It specifies CASSLVQGHYGYTF.

The V gene is TRBV12-3 or TRBV12-4, the J gene TRBJ2-1, with D possibly TRBD2 on 5 matching bases. Trimming took off 6 bases at V and 2 bases at J, with 11 bases between the two ends. The CDR3 has 14 amino acids. The CDR3 sequence is CASSQAVTYNEQFF. CDR3 nucleotide sequence: TGTGCCAGCAGCCAAGCGGTAACCTACAATGAGCAGTTCTTC.

This clonotype has more than one count but fewer than ten. The chain recombines TRBV7-9 with TRBJ2-1; D is possibly TRBD1 (5 bases). This CDR3 is 15 amino acids long. Trimming removed 5 bases from V and 9 bases from J, with 20 bases in between. In germline, CDR1 is SEHNR, CDR2 FQNEAQ (reference sequence). CDR3 nucleotides: TGTGCCAGCAGCCCCCTTGGCGGCCAGGGTGGTGAGCAGTTCTTC. Encoded protein: CASSPLGGQGGEQFF.